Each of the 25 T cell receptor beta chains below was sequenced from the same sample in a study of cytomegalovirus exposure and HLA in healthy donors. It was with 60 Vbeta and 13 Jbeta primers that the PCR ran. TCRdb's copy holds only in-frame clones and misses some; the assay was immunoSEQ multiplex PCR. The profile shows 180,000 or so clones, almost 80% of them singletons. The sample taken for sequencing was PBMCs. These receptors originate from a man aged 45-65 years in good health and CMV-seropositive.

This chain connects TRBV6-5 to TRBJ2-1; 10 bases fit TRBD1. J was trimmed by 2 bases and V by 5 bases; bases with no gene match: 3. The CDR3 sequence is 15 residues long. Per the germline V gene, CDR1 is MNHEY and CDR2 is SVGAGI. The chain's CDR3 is CASSKGQGPYNEQFF. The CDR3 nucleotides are TGTGCCAGCAGTAAGGGACAGGGGCCCTACAATGAGCAGTTCTTC.

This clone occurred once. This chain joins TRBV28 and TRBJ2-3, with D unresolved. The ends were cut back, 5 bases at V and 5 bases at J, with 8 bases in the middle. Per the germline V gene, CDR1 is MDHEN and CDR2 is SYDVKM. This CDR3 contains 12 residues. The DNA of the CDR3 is TGTGCCAGCAGTCAACAGCTAGATACGCAGTATTTT. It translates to CASSQQLDTQYF.

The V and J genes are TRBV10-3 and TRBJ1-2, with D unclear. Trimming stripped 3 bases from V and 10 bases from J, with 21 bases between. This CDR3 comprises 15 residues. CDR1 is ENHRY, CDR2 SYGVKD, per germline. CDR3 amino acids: CAISDLDTPPGDYTF. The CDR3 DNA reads TGTGCCATCAGTGATCTCGACACCCCACCCGGGGACTACACCTTC.

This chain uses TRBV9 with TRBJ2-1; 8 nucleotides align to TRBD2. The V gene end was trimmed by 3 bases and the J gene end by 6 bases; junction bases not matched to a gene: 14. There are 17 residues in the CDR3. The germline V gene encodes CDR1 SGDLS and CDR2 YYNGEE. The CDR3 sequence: CASSEARGGRGSNEQFF. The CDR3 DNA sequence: TGTGCCAGCAGCGAGGCCCGGGGGGGCCGGGGTAGCAATGAGCAGTTCTTC. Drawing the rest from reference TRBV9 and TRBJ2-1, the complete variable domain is DSGVTQTPKHLITATGQRVTLRCSPRSGDLSVYWYQQSLDQGLQFLIQYYNGEERAKGNILERFSAQQFPDLHSELNLSSLELGDSALYFCASSEARGGRGSNEQFFGPGTRLTVL.

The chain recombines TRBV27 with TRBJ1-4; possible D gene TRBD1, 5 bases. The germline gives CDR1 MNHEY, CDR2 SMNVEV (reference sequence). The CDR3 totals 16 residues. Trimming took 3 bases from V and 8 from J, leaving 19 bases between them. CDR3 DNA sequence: TGTGCCAGCAGTTTGTCGGCCGGGTCGGGGGGAGAAAAACTGTTTTTT. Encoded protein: CASSLSAGSGGEKLFF.

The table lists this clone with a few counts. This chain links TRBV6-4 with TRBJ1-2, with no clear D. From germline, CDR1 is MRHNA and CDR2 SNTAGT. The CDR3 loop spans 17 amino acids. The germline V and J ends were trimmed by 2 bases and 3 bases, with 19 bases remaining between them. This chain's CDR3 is CASSDLYRRDPHYGYTF. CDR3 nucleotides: TGTGCCAGCAGTGACCTATACCGCCGCGATCCCCACTATGGCTACACCTTC.

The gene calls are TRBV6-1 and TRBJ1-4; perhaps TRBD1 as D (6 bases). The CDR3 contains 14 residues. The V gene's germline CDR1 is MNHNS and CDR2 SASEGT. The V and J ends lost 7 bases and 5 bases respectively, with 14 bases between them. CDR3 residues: CASTPGGHNEKLFF. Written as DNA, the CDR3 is TGTGCCAGCACCCCGGGGGGGCACAATGAAAAACTGTTTTTT.

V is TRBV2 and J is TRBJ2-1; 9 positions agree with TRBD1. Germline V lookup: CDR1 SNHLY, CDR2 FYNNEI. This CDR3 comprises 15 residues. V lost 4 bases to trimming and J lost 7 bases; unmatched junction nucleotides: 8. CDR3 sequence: CASSVGQGEGNEQFF. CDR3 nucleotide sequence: TGTGCCAGCAGTGTGGGACAGGGAGAGGGGAATGAGCAGTTCTTC.

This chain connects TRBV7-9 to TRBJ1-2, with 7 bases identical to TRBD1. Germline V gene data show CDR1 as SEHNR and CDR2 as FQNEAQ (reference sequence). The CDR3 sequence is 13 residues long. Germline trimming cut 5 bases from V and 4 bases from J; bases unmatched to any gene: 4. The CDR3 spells CASSGDRFYGYTF. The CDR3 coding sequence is TGTGCCAGCAGCGGGGACAGATTCTATGGCTACACCTTC.

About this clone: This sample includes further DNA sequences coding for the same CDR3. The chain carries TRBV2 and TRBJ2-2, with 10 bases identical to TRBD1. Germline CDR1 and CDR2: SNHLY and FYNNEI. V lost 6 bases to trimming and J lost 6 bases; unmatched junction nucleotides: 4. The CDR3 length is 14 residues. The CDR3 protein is CASRADRGPGELFF. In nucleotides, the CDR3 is TGTGCCAGCAGGGCTGACAGGGGGCCCGGGGAGCTGTTTTTT.

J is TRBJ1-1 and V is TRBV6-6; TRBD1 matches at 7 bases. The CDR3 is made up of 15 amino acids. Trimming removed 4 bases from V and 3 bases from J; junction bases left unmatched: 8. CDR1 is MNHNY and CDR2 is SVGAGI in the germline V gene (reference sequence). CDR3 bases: TGTGCCAGCAGTTTCCGGGACAGACTCGACACTGAAGCTTTCTTT. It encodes CASSFRDRLDTEAFF.

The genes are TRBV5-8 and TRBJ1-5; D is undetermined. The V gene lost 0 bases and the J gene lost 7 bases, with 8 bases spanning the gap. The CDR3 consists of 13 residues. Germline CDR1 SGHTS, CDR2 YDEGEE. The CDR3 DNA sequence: TGTGCCAGCAGCTTGGAGCCGTACCAGCCCCAGCATTTT. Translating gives CASSLEPYQPQHF.

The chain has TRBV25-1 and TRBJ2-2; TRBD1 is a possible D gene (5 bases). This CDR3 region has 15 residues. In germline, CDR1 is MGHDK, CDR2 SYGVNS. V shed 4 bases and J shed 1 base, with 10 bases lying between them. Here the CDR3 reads CASSVGPKNTGELFF. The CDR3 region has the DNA TGTGCCAGCAGTGTGGGGCCGAAGAACACCGGGGAGCTGTTTTTT.

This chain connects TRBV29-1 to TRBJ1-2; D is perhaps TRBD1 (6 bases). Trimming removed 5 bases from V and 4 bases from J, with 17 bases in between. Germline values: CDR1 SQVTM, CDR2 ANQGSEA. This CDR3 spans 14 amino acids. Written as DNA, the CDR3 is TGCAGCGTTTCCACGACAGGCAGAGGCTATGGCTACACCTTC. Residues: CSVSTTGRGYGYTF.

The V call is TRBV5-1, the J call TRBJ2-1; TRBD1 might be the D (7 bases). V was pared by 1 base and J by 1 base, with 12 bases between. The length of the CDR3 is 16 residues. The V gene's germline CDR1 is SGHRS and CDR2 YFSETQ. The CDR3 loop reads CASSLRAGGSYNEQFF. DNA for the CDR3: TGCGCCAGCAGCTTGCGGGCAGGGGGGTCCTACAATGAGCAGTTCTTC.

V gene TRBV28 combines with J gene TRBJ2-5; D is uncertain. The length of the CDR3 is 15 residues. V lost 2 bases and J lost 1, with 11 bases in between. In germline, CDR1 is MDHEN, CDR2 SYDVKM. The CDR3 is CASSLGVVSQETQYF. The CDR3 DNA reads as TGTGCCAGCAGTTTAGGTGTGGTGAGCCAAGAGACCCAGTACTTC.

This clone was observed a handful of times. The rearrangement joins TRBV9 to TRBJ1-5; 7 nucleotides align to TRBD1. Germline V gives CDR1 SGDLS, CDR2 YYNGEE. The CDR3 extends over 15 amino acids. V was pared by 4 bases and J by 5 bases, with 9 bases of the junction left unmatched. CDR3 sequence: CASSLTGQADQPQHF. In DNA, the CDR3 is TGTGCCAGCAGCTTAACTGGACAGGCGGATCAGCCCCAGCATTTT.

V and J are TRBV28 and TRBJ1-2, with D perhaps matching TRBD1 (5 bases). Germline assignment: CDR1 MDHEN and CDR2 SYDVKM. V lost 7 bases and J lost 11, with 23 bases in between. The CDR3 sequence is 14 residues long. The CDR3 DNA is TGTGCCAGCACCTCTACTTTATTCGGGGGAGAATACACCTTC. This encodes CASTSTLFGGEYTF.

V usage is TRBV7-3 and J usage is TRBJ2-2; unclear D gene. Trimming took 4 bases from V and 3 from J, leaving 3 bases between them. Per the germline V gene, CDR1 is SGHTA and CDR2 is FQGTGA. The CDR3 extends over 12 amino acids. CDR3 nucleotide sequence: TGTGCCAGCAGCTCAGACACCGGGGAGCTGTTTTTT. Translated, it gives CASSSDTGELFF. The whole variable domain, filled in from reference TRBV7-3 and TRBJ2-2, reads GAGVSQTPSNKVTEKGKYVELRCDPISGHTALYWYRQSLGQGPEFLIYFQGTGAADDSGLPNDRFFAVRPEGSVSTLKIQRTERGDSAVYLCASSSDTGELFFGEGSRLTVL.

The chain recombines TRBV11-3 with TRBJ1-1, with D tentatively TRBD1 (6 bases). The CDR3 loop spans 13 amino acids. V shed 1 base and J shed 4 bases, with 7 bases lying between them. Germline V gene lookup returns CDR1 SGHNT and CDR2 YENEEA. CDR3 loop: CASSLGGLTEAFF. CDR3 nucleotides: TGTGCCAGCAGCTTAGGGGGGCTCACTGAAGCTTTCTTT.

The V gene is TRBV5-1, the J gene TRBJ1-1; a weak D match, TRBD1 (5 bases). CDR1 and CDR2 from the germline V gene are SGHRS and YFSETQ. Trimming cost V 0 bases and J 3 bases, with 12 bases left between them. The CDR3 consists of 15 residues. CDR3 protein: CASSLGSGRDTEAFF. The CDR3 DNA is TGCGCCAGCAGCTTGGGGTCAGGGCGAGACACTGAAGCTTTCTTT.

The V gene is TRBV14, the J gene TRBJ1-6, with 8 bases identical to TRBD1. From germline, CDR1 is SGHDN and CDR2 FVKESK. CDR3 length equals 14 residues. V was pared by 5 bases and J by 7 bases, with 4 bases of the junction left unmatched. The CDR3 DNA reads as TGTGCCAGCAGCTTCCGGGACAGGAATTCACCCCTCCACTTT. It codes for CASSFRDRNSPLHF.

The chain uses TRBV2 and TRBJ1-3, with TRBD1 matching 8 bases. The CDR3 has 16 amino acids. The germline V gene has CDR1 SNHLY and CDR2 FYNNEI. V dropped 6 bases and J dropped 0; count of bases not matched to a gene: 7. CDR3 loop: CASRGQGSLSGNTIYF. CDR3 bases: TGTGCCAGCAGAGGACAGGGAAGCCTCTCTGGAAACACCATATATTTT.

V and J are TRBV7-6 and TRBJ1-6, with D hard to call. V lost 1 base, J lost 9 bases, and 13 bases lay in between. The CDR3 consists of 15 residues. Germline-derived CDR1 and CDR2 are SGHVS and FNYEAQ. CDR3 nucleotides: TGTGCCAGCAGCTTAGGGGCGTCGGTAGGTTCACCCCTCCACTTT. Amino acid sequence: CASSLGASVGSPLHF.

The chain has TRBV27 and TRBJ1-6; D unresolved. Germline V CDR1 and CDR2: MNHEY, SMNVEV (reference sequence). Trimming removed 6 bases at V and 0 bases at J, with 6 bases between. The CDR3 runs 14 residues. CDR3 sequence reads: CASRLSSYNSPLHF. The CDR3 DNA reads TGTGCCAGCAGACTAAGCTCCTATAATTCACCCCTCCACTTT.